A single sample gave rise to the 24 T cell receptor beta chains below, sequenced in a study of control samples from healthy donors and cancer patients (dated by TCRdb to the early 2020s). Libraries were prepared through the immunoSEQ multiplex PCR assay. What TCRdb holds here is the immuneACCESS table cut down to in-frame rearrangements. Part of the clones is not present; checked against another copy, under half of the missing clones reflect an unresolved V gene, and the others are unexplained. For this sample the table gives 150,000 to 200,000 clones, of which 90% to 95% were detected only once. About 1.4% of the sample comes from the top ten. The sequenced sample consisted of blood. The receptors were sampled from a man aged 25-45 years in good health.

The chain couples TRBV19 to TRBJ2-4, with D perhaps TRBD1 (8 bases). Germline V lookup: CDR1 LNHDA, CDR2 SQIVND (reference sequence). The CDR3 runs 13 residues. Trimming removed 8 bases at V and 8 bases at J, with 16 bases between. CDR3 amino acids: CASANRGRDIQYF. CDR3 bases: TGTGCCAGTGCGAACAGGGGGAGGGACATTCAGTACTTC.

The chain links TRBV15 to TRBJ1-6; D gene uncertain. V gave up 1 base and J gave up 10 bases, with 11 bases separating them. Germline assignment: CDR1 LNHNV and CDR2 YYDKDF (reference sequence). This CDR3 contains 14 residues. CDR3 nucleotides: TGTGCCACCAGCAGAGCAGACCCTTCGTCACCCCTCCACTTT. It is translated as CATSRADPSSPLHF.

The chain couples TRBV6-5 to TRBJ1-5, with D unresolved. The CDR3 covers 13 residues. V lost 8 bases and J lost 7, with 15 bases in between. Looked up from germline, CDR1 is MNHEY and CDR2 is SVGAGI. CDR3 coding DNA: TGTGCCAGCGGTTGGGAGGTGGAACAGCCCCAGCATTTT. Amino acid sequence: CASGWEVEQPQHF.

The CDR3 reads CASSRTGVSGTEAFF. The CDR3 DNA reads as TGTGCCAGCAGTCGGACAGGGGTGAGTGGGACTGAAGCTTTCTTT. The chain has TRBV2 and TRBJ1-1; 9 nucleotides line up with TRBD1. V lost 5 bases to trimming and J lost 5 bases; unmatched junction nucleotides: 9. CDR1 and CDR2 (germline): SNHLY, FYNNEI. This CDR3 is built from 15 residues.

The chain employs TRBV10-3 and TRBJ1-3, with TRBD1 as a possible D gene (5 bases). Germline V gene data show CDR1 as ENHRY and CDR2 as SYGVKD. The germline V and J ends were trimmed by 6 bases and 0 bases, with 15 bases remaining between them. The CDR3 is made up of 16 amino acids. CDR3 in DNA: TGTGCCATCAGCGGGACGGACCCGTCCTCTGGAAACACCATATATTTT. Translating gives CAISGTDPSSGNTIYF.

This chain links TRBV7-3 with TRBJ2-1; TRBD1 aligns across 7 bases. V lost 5 bases to trimming and J lost 4 bases; unmatched junction nucleotides: 2. The germline V gene encodes CDR1 SGHTA and CDR2 FQGTGA. CDR3 length: 13 residues. Here the CDR3 reads CASSRQGYNEQFF. In DNA, the CDR3 is TGTGCCAGCAGCCGACAGGGTTACAATGAGCAGTTCTTC.

V usage is TRBV19 and J usage is TRBJ2-2, with D possibly being TRBD1 (5 bases). The V end lost 10 bases, the J end lost 0 bases, and 18 bases lay between the germline ends. CDR1 LNHDA and CDR2 SQIVND come from the germline V gene (reference sequence). The CDR3 runs to 16 residues. As DNA, the CDR3 is TGTGCCACCAGCGTAGGGGCGGCTGCGAACACCGGGGAGCTGTTTTTT. The encoded protein is CATSVGAAANTGELFF.

In its sample, this clone was seen once. V is TRBV6-5 and J is TRBJ1-3, with D unclear. The CDR3 consists of 14 residues. V gave up 1 base and J gave up 2 bases, with 6 bases separating them. Germline V gives CDR1 MNHEY, CDR2 SVGAGI. The CDR3 protein is CASSYLRTGNTIYF. The CDR3 region has the DNA TGTGCCAGCAGTTACTTACGGACTGGAAACACCATATATTTT.

The chain uses TRBV2 and TRBJ2-1; 9 bases align to TRBD1. This CDR3 spans 15 amino acids. Germline loops: CDR1 SNHLY, CDR2 FYNNEI. The V segment lost 3 bases and the J segment 2 bases; nucleotides outside the gene matches: 2. The CDR3 DNA reads as TGTGCCAGCAGTGAGCGGACAGGGGCCTACAATGAGCAGTTCTTC. Protein product: CASSERTGAYNEQFF.

The V call is TRBV27, the J call TRBJ2-7; 7 bases fit TRBD1. In germline, CDR1 is MNHEY, CDR2 SMNVEV (reference sequence). The J segment lost 2 bases and the V segment lost 5 bases, leaving 6 bases of the junction unmatched. The CDR3 consists of 14 residues. CDR3 nucleotide sequence: TGTGCCAGCAGTATTTCCGGGACAGCCTACGAGCAGTACTTC. The encoded protein is CASSISGTAYEQYF.

V is TRBV7-9 and J is TRBJ2-1; TRBD1 aligns across 9 bases. CDR3 length equals 16 residues. CDR1 is SEHNR and CDR2 is FQNEAQ in the germline V gene (reference sequence). Trimming took 0 bases from V and 9 from J; bases not matched to a gene: 9. The CDR3 nucleotides are TGTGCCAGCAGCTTAGCCTGGGACAGGGCGATGGGTGAGCAGTTCTTC. Its protein is CASSLAWDRAMGEQFF.

The chain has TRBV11-3 and TRBJ2-2; 7 bases match TRBD2. CDR1 is SGHNT and CDR2 is YENEEA in the germline V gene. This CDR3 spans 12 amino acids. Trimming cost V 8 bases and J 7 bases; bases outside gene matches: 4. This chain's CDR3 is CASGGLDGELFF. The CDR3, as DNA: TGTGCCAGCGGAGGACTAGACGGGGAGCTGTTTTTT.

The CDR3 DNA reads as TGTGCCAGCAGCCTAGGAGGGCCCAATGAGCAGTTCTTC. It specifies CASSLGGPNEQFF. The V call is TRBV7-9, the J call TRBJ2-1; maybe TRBD2 (6 bases). Trimming took off 5 bases at V and 6 bases at J, with 11 bases between the two ends. This CDR3 has 13 residues. Looked up from germline, CDR1 is SEHNR and CDR2 is FQNEAQ (reference sequence).

The rearrangement links TRBV28 to TRBJ2-7; a possible D gene is TRBD1 (7 bases). The CDR3 loop spans 13 amino acids. Germline assignment: CDR1 MDHEN and CDR2 SYDVKM. The V gene lost 7 bases and the J gene lost 2 bases, with 12 bases spanning the gap. CDR3 nucleotides: TGTGCCAGCACTGGCGGGACAGCCTACGAGCAGTACTTC. Its translation is CASTGGTAYEQYF.

The genes are TRBV5-1 and TRBJ1-4, with unresolved D. V lost 3 bases and J lost 0, with 24 bases in between. Germline V gene sequence: CDR1 SGHRS, CDR2 YFSETQ. This CDR3 comprises 20 residues. CDR3 DNA: TGCGCCAGCAGCTCGGAACCCCTGACACCCAACTTAGCAACTAATGAAAAACTGTTTTTT. Its protein product is CASSSEPLTPNLATNEKLFF.

The chain couples TRBV7-9 to TRBJ2-5, with 10 bases identical to TRBD1. CDR3 size: 15 residues. CDR1 and CDR2 (germline): SEHNR, FQNEAQ (reference sequence). Unmatched junction bases numbered 7, after V lost 7 bases and J lost 2 bases. CDR3 in DNA: TGTGCCAGCACCCGGGGACAGGGGCCACAAGAGACCCAGTACTTC. Its protein product is CASTRGQGPQETQYF.

The chain has TRBV2 and TRBJ2-1; 7 positions agree with TRBD1. The germline V gene has CDR1 SNHLY and CDR2 FYNNEI. The length of the CDR3 is 15 residues. J was trimmed by 2 bases and V by 3 bases; bases with no gene match: 4. The CDR3 here is CASSEAQGTYNEQFF. The CDR3 DNA reads TGTGCCAGCAGTGAGGCACAGGGGACCTACAATGAGCAGTTCTTC.

This clone was observed once. This chain links TRBV5-1 with TRBJ1-5; a weak D match, TRBD1 (6 bases). Germline assignment: CDR1 SGHRS and CDR2 YFSETQ. CDR3 length: 15 amino acids. The V end was cut by 0 bases, the J end by 7 bases, with 14 bases between. CDR3 DNA: TGCGCCAGCAGCTTGGAGGGGGGCGCCGGCCAGCCCCAGCATTTT. It encodes CASSLEGGAGQPQHF.

The CDR3 spells CASTLGDTQYF. The CDR3 DNA is TGTGCCAGTACCCTCGGAGATACGCAGTATTTT. The chain has TRBV19 and TRBJ2-3, with no clear D. The germline CDR1 and CDR2 sequences are LNHDA and SQIVND (reference sequence). The CDR3 is 11 amino acids. V was cut by 7 bases and J by 5 bases, with 7 bases left in between.

The rearrangement uses TRBV20-1 and TRBJ1-5; D is unresolved. The CDR3 has 15 residues. Germline-derived CDR1 and CDR2 are DFQATT and SNEGSKA (reference sequence). The V end was cut by 4 bases, the J end by 4 bases, with 17 bases between. This chain's CDR3 is CSANEFDSRNQPQHF. The DNA for the CDR3 is TGCAGTGCTAATGAATTCGACTCACGGAATCAGCCCCAGCATTTT.

The J gene is TRBJ2-1, the V gene TRBV7-8, with a tentative D call TRBD2 (5 bases). Looked up from germline, CDR1 is SGHVS and CDR2 is FQNEAQ. The CDR3 has 12 residues. Trimming shortened V by 1 base and J by 10 bases, and 8 bases separated the two germline ends. CDR3 nucleotide sequence: TGTGCCAGCAGCTTAGGTGAGGGCGAGCAGTTCTTC. Protein product: CASSLGEGEQFF.

As regards this clone: The same CDR3 can be traced to other DNA sequences in this sample. This chain uses TRBV12-3 or TRBV12-4 with TRBJ1-1; D not resolved. Trimming removed 3 bases at V and 1 base at J, with 6 bases between. CDR3 length equals 13 residues. The CDR3 nucleotides read TGTGCCAGCAGTTTTACCGAGAACACTGAAGCTTTCTTT. Protein product: CASSFTENTEAFF.

The chain employs TRBV24-1 and TRBJ1-5; tentatively, D is TRBD1 (6 bases). Germline assignment: CDR1 KGHDR and CDR2 SFDVKD. The V gene lost 3 bases and the J gene lost 8 bases, with 13 bases spanning the gap. CDR3 size: 14 residues. The CDR3 spells CATSDPGGLEPQHF. The CDR3 coding sequence is TGTGCCACCAGTGATCCGGGGGGGCTCGAGCCCCAGCATTTT.

The chain employs TRBV11-2 and TRBJ1-2; maybe TRBD1 (6 bases). This CDR3 contains 12 residues. Germline assignment: CDR1 SGHAT and CDR2 FQNNGV. V lost 5 bases and J 8 bases, leaving 12 bases between the germline ends. CDR3 amino acids: CASSASQGGYTF. CDR3 in DNA: TGTGCCAGCAGCGCCTCCCAGGGGGGCTACACCTTC. Variable domain in full (rest from reference TRBV11-2 and TRBJ1-2): EAGVAQSPRYKIIEKRQSVAFWCNPISGHATLYWYQQILGQGPKLLIQFQNNGVVDDSQLPKDRFSAERLKGVDSTLKIQPAKLEDSAVYLCASSASQGGYTFGSGTRLTVV.